The entry below describes one T cell receptor beta chain. What it binds is unknown. This CDR3 is built from 11 residues. After removal of 6 bases from V and 10 bases from J, the junction contained 3 bases not matched to a gene. This sample was included in a study of CD8 T cells in Susac syndrome. For the study at large: Active disease was present in 5 or 6 of the sequenced Susac syndrome patients, whereas under 10 of them were in remission.

The RNA, 0.5 to 1 ug, was put through reverse transcription using random hexamers. TCR beta CDR3 was amplified by immunoSEQ multiplex PCR. This amplification extended across 54 Vbeta and 13 Jbeta segments. A single record per CDR3 protein comes from TCRdb applying MiXCR to the immunoSEQ multiplex PCR reads. This sample carries tens of thousands of distinct CDR3 sequences, approximately 96% of them seen once, and the ten largest clones take more than 0.5%. Findings and limits, study-wide: Among active patients and in TEMRA cells, CD8+ clonal expansion in Susac reached its peak. In total CD8+ repertoires, over 15 Susac-specific public clones were found, and CD8+ TEMRA repertoires had four or five.

Source material: CD8+ T cells from PBMCs. This sequence joins TRBV12-3 or TRBV12-4 and TRBJ2-1; 7 positions agree with TRBD2. The sequence derives from a human donor with Susac syndrome. The CDR3 region has the DNA TGTGCCAGCAGATCAGCGGGGGAGCAGTTCTTC. It encodes CASRSAGEQFF.